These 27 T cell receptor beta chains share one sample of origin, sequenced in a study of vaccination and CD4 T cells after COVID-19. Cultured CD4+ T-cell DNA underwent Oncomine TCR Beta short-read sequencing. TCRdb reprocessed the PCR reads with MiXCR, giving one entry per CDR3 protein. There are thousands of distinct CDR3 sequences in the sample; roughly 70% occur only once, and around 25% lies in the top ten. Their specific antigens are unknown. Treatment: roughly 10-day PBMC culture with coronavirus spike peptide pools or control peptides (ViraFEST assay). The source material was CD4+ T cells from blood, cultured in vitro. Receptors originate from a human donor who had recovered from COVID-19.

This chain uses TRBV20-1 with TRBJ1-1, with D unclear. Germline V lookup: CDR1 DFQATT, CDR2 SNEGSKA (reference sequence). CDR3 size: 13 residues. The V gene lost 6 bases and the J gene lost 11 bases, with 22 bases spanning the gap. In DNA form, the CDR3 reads TGCAGTGCCCAATACCGGGCCCAGCTTTCGGCTTTCTTT. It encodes CSAQYRAQLSAFF.

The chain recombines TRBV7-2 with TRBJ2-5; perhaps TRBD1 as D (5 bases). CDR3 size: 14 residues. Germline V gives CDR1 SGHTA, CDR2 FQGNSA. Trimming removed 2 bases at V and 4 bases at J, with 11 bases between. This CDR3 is CASSLWGRAETQYF. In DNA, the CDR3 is TGTGCCAGCAGCTTATGGGGCAGAGCAGAGACCCAGTACTTC.

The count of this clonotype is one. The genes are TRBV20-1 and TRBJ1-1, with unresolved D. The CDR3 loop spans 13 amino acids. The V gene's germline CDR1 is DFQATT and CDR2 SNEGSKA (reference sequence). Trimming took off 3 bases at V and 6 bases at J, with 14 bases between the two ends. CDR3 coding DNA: TGCAGTGCTAGGGTTTCCCAGTTCCCTGAAGCTTTCTTT. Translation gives CSARVSQFPEAFF.

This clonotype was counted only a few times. This CDR3 is CASSYRYHYGYTF. In DNA, the CDR3 is TGTGCCAGCAGTTACCGATACCACTATGGCTACACCTTC. The chain links TRBV6-5 to TRBJ1-2; D gene uncertain. Per germline, CDR1 MNHEY and CDR2 SVGAGI. There are 13 residues in the CDR3. V was shortened by 2 bases and J by 3 bases, with 7 bases between the two germline ends.

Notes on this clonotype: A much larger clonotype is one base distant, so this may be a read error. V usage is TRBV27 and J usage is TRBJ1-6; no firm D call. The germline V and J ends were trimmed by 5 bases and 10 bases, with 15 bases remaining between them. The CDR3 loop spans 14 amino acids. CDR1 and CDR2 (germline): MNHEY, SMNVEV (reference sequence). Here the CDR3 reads CASSESTGISPLHF. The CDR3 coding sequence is TGTGCCAGCAGTGAGTCGACGGGTATCTCACCCCTCCACTTT.

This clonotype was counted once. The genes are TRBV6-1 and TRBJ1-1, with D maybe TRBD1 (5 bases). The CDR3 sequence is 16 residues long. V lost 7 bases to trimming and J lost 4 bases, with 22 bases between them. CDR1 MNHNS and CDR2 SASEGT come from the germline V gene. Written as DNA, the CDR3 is TGTGCCAGCACCGACGGACAAGCCGTAAGGGGCACTGAAGCTTTCTTT. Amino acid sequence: CASTDGQAVRGTEAFF.

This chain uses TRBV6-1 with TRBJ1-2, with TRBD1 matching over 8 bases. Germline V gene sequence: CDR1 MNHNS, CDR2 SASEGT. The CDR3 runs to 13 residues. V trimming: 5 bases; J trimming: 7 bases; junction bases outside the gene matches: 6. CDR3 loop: CASSLRTGRGYTF. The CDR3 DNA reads TGTGCCAGCAGTCTCAGGACAGGGCGTGGCTACACCTTC.

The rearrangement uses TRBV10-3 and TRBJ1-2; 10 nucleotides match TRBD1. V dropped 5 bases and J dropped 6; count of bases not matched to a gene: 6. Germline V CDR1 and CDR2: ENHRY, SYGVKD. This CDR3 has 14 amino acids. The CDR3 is CAISNPGTGDGYTF. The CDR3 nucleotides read TGTGCCATCAGTAACCCCGGGACAGGGGATGGCTACACCTTC.

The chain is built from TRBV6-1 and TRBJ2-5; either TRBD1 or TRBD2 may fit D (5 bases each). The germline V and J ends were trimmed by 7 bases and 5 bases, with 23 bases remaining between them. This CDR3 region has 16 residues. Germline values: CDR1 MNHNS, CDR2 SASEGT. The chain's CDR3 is CASTTRVGTQLETQYF. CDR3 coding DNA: TGTGCCAGCACTACCCGGGTGGGGACCCAACTGGAGACCCAGTACTTC.

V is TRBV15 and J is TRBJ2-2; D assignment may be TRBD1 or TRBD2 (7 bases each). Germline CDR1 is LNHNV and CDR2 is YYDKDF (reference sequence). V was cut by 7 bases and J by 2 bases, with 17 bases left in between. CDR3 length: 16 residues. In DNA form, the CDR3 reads TGTGCCACCATCAGGGGGGGTTACCAAAACACCGGGGAGCTGTTTTTT. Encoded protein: CATIRGGYQNTGELFF.

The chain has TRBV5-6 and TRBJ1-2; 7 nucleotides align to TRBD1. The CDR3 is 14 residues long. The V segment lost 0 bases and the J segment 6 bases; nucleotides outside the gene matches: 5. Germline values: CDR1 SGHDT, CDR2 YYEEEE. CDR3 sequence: CASSLAARGDGYTF. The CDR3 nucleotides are TGTGCCAGCAGCTTGGCCGCCAGGGGGGATGGCTACACCTTC.

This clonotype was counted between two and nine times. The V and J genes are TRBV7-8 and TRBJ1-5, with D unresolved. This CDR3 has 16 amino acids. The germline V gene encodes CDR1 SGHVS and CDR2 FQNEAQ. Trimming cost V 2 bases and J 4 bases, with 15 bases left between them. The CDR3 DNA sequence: TGTGCCAGCAGCTTAACGAGATTGGGAGGGAATCAGCCCCAGCATTTT. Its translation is CASSLTRLGGNQPQHF. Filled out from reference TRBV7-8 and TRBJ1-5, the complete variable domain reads GAGVSQSPRYKVAKRGQDVALRCDPISGHVSLFWYQQALGQGPEFLTYFQNEAQLDKSGLPSDRFFAERPEGSVSTLKIQRTQQEDSAVYLCASSLTRLGGNQPQHFGDGTRLSIL.

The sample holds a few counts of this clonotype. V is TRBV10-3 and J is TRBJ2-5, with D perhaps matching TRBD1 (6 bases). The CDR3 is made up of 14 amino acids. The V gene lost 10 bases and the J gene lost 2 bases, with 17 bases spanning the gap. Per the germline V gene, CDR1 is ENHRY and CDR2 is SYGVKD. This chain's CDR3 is CATRTQRGQETQYF. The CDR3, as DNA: TGTGCCACTCGAACTCAGAGGGGGCAAGAGACCCAGTACTTC.

This chain's CDR3 is CASSLTYNSPLHF. Here the CDR3 DNA reads TGTGCCAGCAGCTTAACTTATAATTCACCCCTCCACTTT. The chain joins TRBV7-3 to TRBJ1-6; D not resolved. Germline CDR1 and CDR2: SGHTA and FQGTGA. The V and J ends lost 0 bases and 4 bases respectively, with 1 base between them. The CDR3 covers 13 residues.

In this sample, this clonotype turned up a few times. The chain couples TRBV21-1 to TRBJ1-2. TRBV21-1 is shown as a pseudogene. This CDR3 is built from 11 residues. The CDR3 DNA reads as TGTGCCAGCCTCCTCGGCTATGGCTACACCTTC. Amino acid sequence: CASLLGYGYTF.

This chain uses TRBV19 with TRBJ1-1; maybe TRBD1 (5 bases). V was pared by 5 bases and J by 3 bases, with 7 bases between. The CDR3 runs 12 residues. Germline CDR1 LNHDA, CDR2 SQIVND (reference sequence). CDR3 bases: TGTGCCAGTAGTCGACAGTACACTGAAGCTTTCTTT. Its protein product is CASSRQYTEAFF.

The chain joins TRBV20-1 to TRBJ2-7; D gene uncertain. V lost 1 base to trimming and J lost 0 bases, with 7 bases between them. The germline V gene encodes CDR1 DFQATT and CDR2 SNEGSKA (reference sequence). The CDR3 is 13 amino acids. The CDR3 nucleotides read TGCAGTGCTAGAGGGAAAAGCTCCTACGAGCAGTACTTC. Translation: CSARGKSSYEQYF.

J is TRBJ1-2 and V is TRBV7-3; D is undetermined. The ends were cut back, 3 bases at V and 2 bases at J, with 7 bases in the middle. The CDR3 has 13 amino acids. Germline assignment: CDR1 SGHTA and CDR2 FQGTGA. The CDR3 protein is CASSLEKNYGYTF. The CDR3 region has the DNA TGTGCCAGCAGCTTGGAGAAGAACTATGGCTACACCTTC.

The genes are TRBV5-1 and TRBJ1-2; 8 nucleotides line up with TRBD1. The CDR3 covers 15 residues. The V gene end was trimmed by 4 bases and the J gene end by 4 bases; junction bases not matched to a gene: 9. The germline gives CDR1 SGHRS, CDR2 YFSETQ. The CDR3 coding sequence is TGCGCCAGCAGCCCTGGCGGGGACAGGCCCTATGGCTACACCTTC. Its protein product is CASSPGGDRPYGYTF.

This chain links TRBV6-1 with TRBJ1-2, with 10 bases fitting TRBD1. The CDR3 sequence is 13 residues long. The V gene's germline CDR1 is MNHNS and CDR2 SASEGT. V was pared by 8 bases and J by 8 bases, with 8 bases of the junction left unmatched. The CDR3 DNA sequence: TGTGCCAGCGGAAGGTGGGACAGGGGAGGCTACACCTTC. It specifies CASGRWDRGGYTF.

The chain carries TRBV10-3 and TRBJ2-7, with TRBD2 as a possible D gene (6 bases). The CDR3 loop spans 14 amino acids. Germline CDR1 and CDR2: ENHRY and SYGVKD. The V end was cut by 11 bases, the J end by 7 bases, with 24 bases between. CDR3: CASLSGPQGGEQYF. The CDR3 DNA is TGTGCCTCGTTGTCCGGGCCCCAGGGAGGTGAGCAGTACTTC.

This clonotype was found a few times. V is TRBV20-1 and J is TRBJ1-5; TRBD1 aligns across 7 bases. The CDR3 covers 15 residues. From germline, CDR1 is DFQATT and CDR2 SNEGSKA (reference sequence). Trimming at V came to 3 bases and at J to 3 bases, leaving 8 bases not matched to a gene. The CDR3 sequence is CSASYAGQNNQPQHF. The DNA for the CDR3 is TGCAGTGCTAGTTATGCGGGACAGAACAATCAGCCCCAGCATTTT.

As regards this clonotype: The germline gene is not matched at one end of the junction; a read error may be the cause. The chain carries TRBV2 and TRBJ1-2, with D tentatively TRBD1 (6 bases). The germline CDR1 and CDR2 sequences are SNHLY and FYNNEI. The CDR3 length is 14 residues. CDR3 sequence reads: CDSTHGGPGDGYTF. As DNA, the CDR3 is TGTGACAGCACCCATGGGGGGCCAGGGGATGGCTACACCTTC.

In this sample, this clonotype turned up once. CDR3 region: CSASLGGTGYTF. The CDR3 DNA is TGCAGTGCTAGTCTTGGGGGGACTGGCTACACCTTC. The V gene is TRBV20-1, the J gene TRBJ1-2, with a weak D call TRBD1 (5 bases). V dropped 3 bases and J dropped 7 bases, with 12 bases sitting between them. The CDR3 covers 12 residues. CDR1 and CDR2 from the germline V gene are DFQATT and SNEGSKA (reference sequence).

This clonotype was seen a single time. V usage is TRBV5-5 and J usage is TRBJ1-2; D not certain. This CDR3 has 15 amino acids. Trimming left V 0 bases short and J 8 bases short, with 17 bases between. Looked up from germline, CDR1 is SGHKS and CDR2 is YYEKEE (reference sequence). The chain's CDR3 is CASSLDKTYGGGYTF. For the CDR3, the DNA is TGTGCCAGCAGCTTGGATAAGACATACGGAGGCGGCTACACCTTC. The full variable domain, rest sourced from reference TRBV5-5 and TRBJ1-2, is DAGVTQSPTHLIKTRGQQVTLRCSPISGHKSVSWYQQVLGQGPQFIFQYYEKEERGRGNFPDRFSARQFPNYSSELNVNALLLGDSALYLCASSLDKTYGGGYTFGSGTRLTVV.

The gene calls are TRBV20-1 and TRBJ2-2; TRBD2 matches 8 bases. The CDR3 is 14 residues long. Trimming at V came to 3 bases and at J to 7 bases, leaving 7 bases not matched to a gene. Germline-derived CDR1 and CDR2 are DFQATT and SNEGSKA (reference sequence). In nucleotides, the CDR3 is TGCAGTGCTAGTTATGCGGGGGGCGACGGGGAGCTGTTTTTT. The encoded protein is CSASYAGGDGELFF.

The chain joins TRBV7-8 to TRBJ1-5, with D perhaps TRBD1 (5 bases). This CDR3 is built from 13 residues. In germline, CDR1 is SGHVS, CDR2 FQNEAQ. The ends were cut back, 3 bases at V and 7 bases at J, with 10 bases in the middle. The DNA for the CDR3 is TGTGCCAGCAGCTTGGACAAAGGGCAGCCCCAGCATTTT. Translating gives CASSLDKGQPQHF.